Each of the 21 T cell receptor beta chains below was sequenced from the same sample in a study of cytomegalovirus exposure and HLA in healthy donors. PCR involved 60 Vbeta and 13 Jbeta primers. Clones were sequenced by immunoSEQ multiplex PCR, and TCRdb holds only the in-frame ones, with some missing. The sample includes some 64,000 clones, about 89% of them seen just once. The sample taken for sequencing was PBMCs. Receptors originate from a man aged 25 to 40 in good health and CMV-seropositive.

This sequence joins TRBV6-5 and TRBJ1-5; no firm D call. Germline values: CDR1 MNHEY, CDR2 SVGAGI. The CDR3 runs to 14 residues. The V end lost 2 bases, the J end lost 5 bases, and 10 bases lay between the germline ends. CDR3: CASSYPLRDQPQHF. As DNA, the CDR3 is TGTGCCAGCAGTTACCCCCTCCGGGATCAGCCCCAGCATTTT.

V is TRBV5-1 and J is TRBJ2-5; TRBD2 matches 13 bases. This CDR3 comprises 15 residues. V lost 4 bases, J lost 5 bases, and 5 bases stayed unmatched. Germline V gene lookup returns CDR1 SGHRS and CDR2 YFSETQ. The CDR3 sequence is CASSPPGLAGETQYF. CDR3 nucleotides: TGCGCCAGCAGCCCACCGGGACTAGCGGGGGAGACCCAGTACTTC.

In nucleotides, the CDR3 is TGTGCCAGCAGGGGGGGACTAGCGGACCGCTCCTACAATGAGCAGTTCTTC. Translation: CASRGGLADRSYNEQFF. V gene TRBV2 combines with J gene TRBJ2-1; TRBD2 agrees at 11 bases. Per germline, CDR1 SNHLY and CDR2 FYNNEI. The trim removed 6 bases at V and 0 bases at J, leaving 7 bases unmatched. The CDR3 runs 17 residues.

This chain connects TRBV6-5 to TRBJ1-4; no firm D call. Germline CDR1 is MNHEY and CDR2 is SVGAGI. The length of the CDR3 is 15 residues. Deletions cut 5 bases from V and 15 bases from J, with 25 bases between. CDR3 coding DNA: TGTGCCAGCAGTCCTAGGCCGACTGAACCTGGGAGGGTGTTTTTT. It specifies CASSPRPTEPGRVFF.

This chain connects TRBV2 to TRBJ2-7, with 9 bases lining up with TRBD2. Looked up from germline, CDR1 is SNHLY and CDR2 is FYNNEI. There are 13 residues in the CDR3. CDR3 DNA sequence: TGTGCTACCGGGGCTAGCGGGAATCGCGAGCAGTACTTC. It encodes CATGASGNREQYF.

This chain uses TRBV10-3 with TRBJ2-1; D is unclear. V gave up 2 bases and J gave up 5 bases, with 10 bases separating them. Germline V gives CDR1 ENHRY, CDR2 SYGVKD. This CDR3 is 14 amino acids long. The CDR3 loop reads CAISEVKRNNEQFF. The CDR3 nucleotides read TGTGCCATCAGTGAGGTGAAGAGGAACAATGAGCAGTTCTTC.

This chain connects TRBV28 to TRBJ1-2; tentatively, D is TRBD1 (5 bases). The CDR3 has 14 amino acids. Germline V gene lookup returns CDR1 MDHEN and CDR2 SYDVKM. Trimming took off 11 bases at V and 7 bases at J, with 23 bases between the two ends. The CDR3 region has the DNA TGTGCCGGAGGAGGGACCAATTTCAACCGTGGCTACACCTTC. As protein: CAGGGTNFNRGYTF.

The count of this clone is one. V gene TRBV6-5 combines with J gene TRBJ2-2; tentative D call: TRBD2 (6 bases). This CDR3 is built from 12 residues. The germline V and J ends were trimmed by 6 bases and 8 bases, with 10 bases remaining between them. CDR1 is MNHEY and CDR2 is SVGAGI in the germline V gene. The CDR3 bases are TGTGCCAGCAGCGGGGAGGCGGGGGAGCTGTTTTTT. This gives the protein CASSGEAGELFF.

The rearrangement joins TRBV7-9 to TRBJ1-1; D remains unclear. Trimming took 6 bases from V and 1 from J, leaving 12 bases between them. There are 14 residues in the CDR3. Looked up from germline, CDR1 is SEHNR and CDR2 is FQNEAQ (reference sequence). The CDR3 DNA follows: TGTGCCAGCAGGAACGGAGAAAAGAACACTGAAGCTTTCTTT. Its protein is CASRNGEKNTEAFF.

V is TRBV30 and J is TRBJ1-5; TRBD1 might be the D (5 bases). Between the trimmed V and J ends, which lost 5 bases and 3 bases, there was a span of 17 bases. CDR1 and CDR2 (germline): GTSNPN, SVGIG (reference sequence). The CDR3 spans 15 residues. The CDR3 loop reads CAWSEKGSLNQPQHF. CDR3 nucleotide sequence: TGTGCCTGGTCTGAGAAGGGGTCCCTCAATCAGCCCCAGCATTTT. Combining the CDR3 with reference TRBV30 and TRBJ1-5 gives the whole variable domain SQTIHQWPATLVQPVGSPLSLECTVEGTSNPNLYWYRQAAGRGLQLLFYSVGIGQISSEVPQNLSASRPQDRQFILSSKKLLLSDSGFYLCAWSEKGSLNQPQHFGDGTRLSIL.

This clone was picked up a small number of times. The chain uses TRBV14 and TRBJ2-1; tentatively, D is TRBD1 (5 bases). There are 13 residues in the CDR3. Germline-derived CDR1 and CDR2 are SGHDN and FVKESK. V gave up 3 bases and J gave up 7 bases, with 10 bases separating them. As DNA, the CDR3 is TGTGCCAGCAGCCAGGGGCGACGAAATGAGCAGTTCTTC. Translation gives CASSQGRRNEQFF. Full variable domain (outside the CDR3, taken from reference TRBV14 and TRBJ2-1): EAGVTQFPSHSVIEKGQTVTLRCDPISGHDNLYWYRRVMGKEIKFLLHFVKESKQDESGMPNNRFLAERTGGTYSTLKVQPAELEDSGVYFCASSQGRRNEQFFGPGTRLTVL.

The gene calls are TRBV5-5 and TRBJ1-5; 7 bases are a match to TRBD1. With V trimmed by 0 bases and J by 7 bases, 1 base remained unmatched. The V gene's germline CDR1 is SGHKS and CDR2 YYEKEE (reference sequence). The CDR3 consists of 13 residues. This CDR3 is CASSLEGQQPQHF. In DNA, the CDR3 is TGTGCCAGCAGCTTGGAGGGACAGCAGCCCCAGCATTTT.

The CDR3 loop reads CSAIYGAETNEKLFF. The CDR3 coding sequence is TGCAGCGCGATCTACGGAGCAGAAACTAATGAAAAACTGTTTTTT. The genes are TRBV29-1 and TRBJ1-4; D is unresolved. The germline gives CDR1 SQVTM, CDR2 ANQGSEA. V was shortened by 7 bases and J by 1 base, with 16 bases between the two germline ends. The CDR3 covers 15 residues.

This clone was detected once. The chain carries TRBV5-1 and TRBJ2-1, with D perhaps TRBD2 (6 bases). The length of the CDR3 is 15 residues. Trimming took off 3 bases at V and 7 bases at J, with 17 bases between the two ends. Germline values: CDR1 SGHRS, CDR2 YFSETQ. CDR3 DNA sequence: TGCGCCAGCAGCTCCCGTGGGACCGGAGGGAATGAGCAGTTCTTC. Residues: CASSSRGTGGNEQFF.

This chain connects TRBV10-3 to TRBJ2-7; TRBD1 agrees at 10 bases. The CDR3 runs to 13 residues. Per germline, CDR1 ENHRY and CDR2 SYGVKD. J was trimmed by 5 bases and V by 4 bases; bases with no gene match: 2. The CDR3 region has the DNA TGTGCCATCAGTGTAGGACAGGGGGACGAGCAGTACTTC. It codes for CAISVGQGDEQYF.

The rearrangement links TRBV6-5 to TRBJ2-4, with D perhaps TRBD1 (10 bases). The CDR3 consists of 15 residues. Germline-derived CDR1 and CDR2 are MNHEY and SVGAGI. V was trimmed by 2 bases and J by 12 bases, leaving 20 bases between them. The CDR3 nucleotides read TGTGCCAGCAGTTACGATCGCGGGGGGGACAGGGGTCAGTACTTC. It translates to CASSYDRGGDRGQYF.

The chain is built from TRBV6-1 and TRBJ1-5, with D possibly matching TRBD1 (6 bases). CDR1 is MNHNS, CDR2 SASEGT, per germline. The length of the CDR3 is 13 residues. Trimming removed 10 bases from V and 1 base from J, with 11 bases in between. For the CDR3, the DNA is TGTGCCACCGGGACATGGAGCAATCAGCCCCAGCATTTT. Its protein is CATGTWSNQPQHF.

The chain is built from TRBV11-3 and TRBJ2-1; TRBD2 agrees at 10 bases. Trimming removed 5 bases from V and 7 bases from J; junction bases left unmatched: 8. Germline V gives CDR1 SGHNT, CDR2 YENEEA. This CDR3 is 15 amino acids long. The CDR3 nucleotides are TGTGCCAGCAGCCCTAGCGGGAGAGGAGGGAATGAGCAGTTCTTC. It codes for CASSPSGRGGNEQFF. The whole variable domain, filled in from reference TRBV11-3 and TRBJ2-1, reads EAGVVQSPRYKIIEKKQPVAFWCNPISGHNTLYWYLQNLGQGPELLIRYENEEAVDDSQLPKDRFSAERLKGVDSTLKIQPAELGDSAVYLCASSPSGRGGNEQFFGPGTRLTVL.

CDR3 nucleotides: TGCGCCAGCAGTGAGGGCAGGGATTATGGCTACACCTTC. Its protein is CASSEGRDYGYTF. The chain links TRBV10-1 to TRBJ1-2, with D possibly matching TRBD1 (5 bases). Trimming pared 2 bases from V and 5 bases from J, leaving 9 bases between. Germline-derived CDR1 and CDR2 are WNHNN and SYGVQD (reference sequence). The CDR3 consists of 13 residues.

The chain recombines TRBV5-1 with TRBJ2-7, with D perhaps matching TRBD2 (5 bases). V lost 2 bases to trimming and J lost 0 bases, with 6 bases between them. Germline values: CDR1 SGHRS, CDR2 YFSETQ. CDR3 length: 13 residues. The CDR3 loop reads CASSLTSSYEQYF. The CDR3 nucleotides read TGCGCCAGCAGCTTAACTAGCTCCTACGAGCAGTACTTC.

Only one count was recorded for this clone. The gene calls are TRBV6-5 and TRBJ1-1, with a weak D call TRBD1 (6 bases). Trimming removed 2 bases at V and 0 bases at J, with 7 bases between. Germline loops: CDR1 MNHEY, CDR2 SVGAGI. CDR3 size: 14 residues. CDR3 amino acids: CASSYNRVNTEAFF. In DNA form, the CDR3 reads TGTGCCAGCAGTTACAACAGGGTGAACACTGAAGCTTTCTTT.